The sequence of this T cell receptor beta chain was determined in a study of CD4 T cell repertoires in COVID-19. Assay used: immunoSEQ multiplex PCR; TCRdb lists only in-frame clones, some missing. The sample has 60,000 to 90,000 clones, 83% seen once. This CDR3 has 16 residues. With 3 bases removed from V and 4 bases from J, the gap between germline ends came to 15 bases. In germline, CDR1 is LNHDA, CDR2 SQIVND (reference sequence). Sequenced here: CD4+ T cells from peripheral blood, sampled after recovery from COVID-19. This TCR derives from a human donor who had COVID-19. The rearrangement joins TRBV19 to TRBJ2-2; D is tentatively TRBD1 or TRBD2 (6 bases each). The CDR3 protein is CASSISGGKVTGELFF. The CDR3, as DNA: TGTGCCAGTAGTATCTCCGGGGGCAAAGTCACCGGGGAGCTGTTTTTT.